These 25 T cell receptor beta chains were sequenced from one sample in a study of blood T cell repertoires in COVID-19. Profiling relied on immunoSEQ multiplex PCR, and the TCRdb table lists in-frame clones only, not all of them. The repertoire includes 90,000 to 150,000 clones, about 79% of them detected once, and 3% to 4.5% sits in the top ten. What was sequenced was peripheral blood. The receptors derive from an elderly woman with acute or convalescent COVID-19.

The chain has TRBV6-1 and TRBJ1-2; 7 positions agree with TRBD1. This CDR3 has 17 amino acids. CDR1 is MNHNS, CDR2 SASEGT, per germline. V was pared by 2 bases and J by 2 bases, with 11 bases of the junction left unmatched. The CDR3, as DNA: TGTGCCAGCAGTGAAAGGGATAGGGGGCGACCCAACTATGGCTACACCTTC. Translating it yields CASSERDRGRPNYGYTF.

The chain carries TRBV7-2 and TRBJ1-1, with D tentatively TRBD1 (5 bases). This CDR3 is built from 14 residues. CDR1 and CDR2 from the germline V gene are SGHTA and FQGNSA. Trimming took 1 base from V and 1 from J, leaving 7 bases between them. The CDR3 is CASSLGTTNTEAFF. The DNA for the CDR3 is TGTGCCAGCAGCTTAGGGACAACGAACACTGAAGCTTTCTTT. The variable domain in full, with the rest retrieved from reference TRBV7-2 and TRBJ1-1, is GAGVSQSPSNKVTEKGKDVELRCDPISGHTALYWYRQSLGQGLEFLIYFQGNSAPDKSGLPSDRFSAERTGGSVSTLTIQRTQQEDSAVYLCASSLGTTNTEAFFGQGTRLTVV.

The chain couples TRBV7-2 to TRBJ2-7, with D maybe TRBD2 (5 bases). V was clipped by 5 bases and J by 6 bases, with 17 bases between them. The CDR3 covers 14 residues. Germline V gene lookup returns CDR1 SGHTA and CDR2 FQGNSA. Here the CDR3 DNA reads TGTGCCAGCAGCGAGCTCTTCGAGGCGGGCGAGCAGTACTTC. This gives the protein CASSELFEAGEQYF.

V and J are TRBV23-1 and TRBJ1-2; 7 nucleotides match TRBD1. TRBV23-1 is an ORF, and what it does is uncertain. CDR3 length equals 13 residues. V shed 4 bases, J shed 4 bases, and the junction held 3 bases outside the gene matches. CDR3 amino acids: CASSRRQGYGYTF. The DNA for the CDR3 is TGCGCCAGCAGTCGGCGACAGGGCTATGGCTACACCTTC.

The rearrangement links TRBV16 to TRBJ1-6, with D perhaps TRBD1 (5 bases). The germline V and J ends were trimmed by 1 base and 7 bases, with 14 bases remaining between them. CDR1 KGHSY and CDR2 FQNENV come from the germline V gene. There are 16 residues in the CDR3. Here the CDR3 reads CASSQLSPGNNSPLHF. DNA for the CDR3: TGTGCCAGCAGCCAATTGTCGCCAGGGAACAATTCACCCCTCCACTTT.

In its sample, this clone was seen once. J is TRBJ1-5 and V is TRBV6-2 or TRBV6-3; D call uncertain. The CDR3 has 13 residues. Trimming cost V 2 bases and J 5 bases, with 7 bases left between them. Germline assignment: CDR1 MNHEY and CDR2 SVGEGT. The CDR3 DNA follows: TGTGCCAGCAGTTACACCGGGGATCAGCCCCAGCATTTT. Amino acids: CASSYTGDQPQHF.

This clone showed up just a few times. The chain couples TRBV28 to TRBJ1-2; D unresolved. The germline V gene encodes CDR1 MDHEN and CDR2 SYDVKM. The CDR3 consists of 12 residues. Deletions cut 2 bases from V and 7 bases from J, with 8 bases between. CDR3 protein: CASSLPHSGYTF. The CDR3 nucleotides read TGTGCCAGCAGTTTACCCCACAGTGGCTACACCTTC.

This sequence joins TRBV30 and TRBJ1-5; 9 nucleotides match TRBD1. CDR1 is GTSNPN, CDR2 SVGIG, per germline (reference sequence). The V and J ends lost 5 bases and 3 bases, in that order; junction bases with no gene match: 2. This CDR3 is built from 13 residues. CDR3 residues: CAWGQGYNQPQHF. The CDR3 DNA follows: TGTGCCTGGGGACAGGGGTACAATCAGCCCCAGCATTTT.

The rearrangement links TRBV27 to TRBJ1-2; 7 positions match TRBD1. This CDR3 is 15 amino acids long. Looked up from germline, CDR1 is MNHEY and CDR2 is SMNVEV (reference sequence). The J segment lost 2 bases and the V segment lost 8 bases, leaving 11 bases of the junction unmatched. CDR3 nucleotides: TGTGCCAGCTCTATAACCGGGACAGCAAACTATGGCTACACCTTC. This codes for CASSITGTANYGYTF.

J is TRBJ1-2 and V is TRBV27; 7 bases agree with TRBD1. The CDR3 totals 15 residues. CDR1 and CDR2 from the germline V gene are MNHEY and SMNVEV (reference sequence). The junction had 12 bases not matched to a gene; V was cut back by 3 bases and J by 8 bases. The CDR3 coding sequence is TGTGCCAGCAGTTTTTTTTGGAGGGGGCGAGGGGGCTACACCTTC. Translation gives CASSFFWRGRGGYTF.

The rearrangement uses TRBV27 and TRBJ2-1; tentatively, D is TRBD2 (6 bases). Looked up from germline, CDR1 is MNHEY and CDR2 is SMNVEV (reference sequence). This CDR3 spans 15 amino acids. V lost 3 bases, J lost 3 bases, and 12 bases lay in between. The CDR3 loop reads CASSFVAAFYNEQFF. The DNA of the CDR3 is TGTGCCAGCAGTTTCGTAGCGGCCTTCTACAATGAGCAGTTCTTC.

This sequence joins TRBV19 and TRBJ2-5, with D maybe TRBD1 (5 bases). There are 12 residues in the CDR3. Germline-derived CDR1 and CDR2 are LNHDA and SQIVND (reference sequence). V was clipped by 2 bases and J by 4 bases, with 5 bases between them. CDR3 sequence (DNA): TGTGCCAGTAGTATAAGGGGAGAGACCCAGTACTTC. Translation: CASSIRGETQYF. Drawing the rest from reference TRBV19 and TRBJ2-5, the complete variable domain is DGGITQSPKYLFRKEGQNVTLSCEQNLNHDAMYWYRQDPGQGLRLIYYSQIVNDFQKGDIAEGYSVSREKKESFPLTVTSAQKNPTAFYLCASSIRGETQYFGPGTRLLVL.

The CDR3 loop is CASSFLIDSGINEQFF. CDR3 DNA sequence: TGTGCCAGCAGCTTCCTCATAGATTCAGGTATCAATGAGCAGTTCTTC. The chain uses TRBV11-2 and TRBJ2-1; D not certain. The CDR3 has 16 residues. V was clipped by 3 bases and J by 6 bases, with 18 bases between them. Looked up from germline, CDR1 is SGHAT and CDR2 is FQNNGV.

This clone was seen a few times. The CDR3 region is CSAGQGGNTIYF. The CDR3 nucleotides are TGCAGCGCGGGACAGGGTGGAAACACCATATATTTT. This chain links TRBV29-1 with TRBJ1-3, with TRBD1 matching 9 bases. Germline V gene sequence: CDR1 SQVTM, CDR2 ANQGSEA. V was pared by 7 bases and J by 3 bases, with 1 base of the junction left unmatched. The CDR3 consists of 12 residues.

The V gene is TRBV5-4, the J gene TRBJ2-3, with D perhaps TRBD2 (5 bases). There are 15 residues in the CDR3. V lost 3 bases and J lost 6, with 17 bases in between. Germline loops: CDR1 SGHNT, CDR2 YYREEE (reference sequence). CDR3 sequence reads: CASSSPSLPRDTQYF. The CDR3, as DNA: TGTGCCAGCAGCTCTCCTAGCTTGCCTAGGGATACGCAGTATTTT.

This clone was detected only a few times. This chain uses TRBV28 with TRBJ1-1, with TRBD1 identical over 10 bases. Per the germline V gene, CDR1 is MDHEN and CDR2 is SYDVKM. Trimming cost V 2 bases and J 0 bases; bases outside gene matches: 0. CDR3 length: 15 residues. CDR3: CASSLGQGVNTEAFF. The CDR3 nucleotides are TGTGCCAGCAGTTTAGGACAGGGGGTGAACACTGAAGCTTTCTTT.

This chain connects TRBV21-1 to TRBJ2-1; the table's TRBD2 call for D was not verified on the DNA. TRBV21-1 is reported as a pseudogene. This CDR3 is built from 11 residues. The CDR3 nucleotides read TGTGCCAGCAGCAAAACTCGGGGAGAGTTCTTC. Its protein is CASSKTRGEFF.

The chain is built from TRBV12-5 and TRBJ1-5; maybe TRBD1 (5 bases). Looked up from germline, CDR1 is LGHNT and CDR2 is FRNRAP. The CDR3 loop spans 13 amino acids. V lost 5 bases and J 0 bases, leaving 5 bases between the germline ends. DNA for the CDR3: TGTGCTAGTGGTCAGGGTAGCAATCAGCCCCAGCATTTT. Its protein product is CASGQGSNQPQHF.

This rearrangement joins TRBV27 to TRBJ2-3; TRBD2 agrees at 8 bases. Germline-derived CDR1 and CDR2 are MNHEY and SMNVEV (reference sequence). V trimming: 2 bases; J trimming: 13 bases; junction bases outside the gene matches: 8. There are 13 residues in the CDR3. The CDR3 sequence is CASSLMGRGVKYF. The CDR3 region has the DNA TGTGCCAGCAGTTTAATGGGGCGGGGGGTGAAGTATTTT.

Here the CDR3 DNA reads TGTGCCAGCAGCCAAGAGAGAGACACTGAAGCTTTCTTT. Protein: CASSQERDTEAFF. The chain has TRBV3-1 (or the pseudogene TRBV3-2) and TRBJ1-1, with unresolved D. The CDR3 sequence is 13 residues long. CDR1 LGHDT and CDR2 YNNKEL come from the germline V gene (reference sequence). Trimming left V 0 bases short and J 3 bases short, with 5 bases between.

CDR3 sequence: CASSPRTASTDTQYF. CDR3 sequence (DNA): TGTGCCAGCAGCCCTCGGACAGCTAGCACAGATACGCAGTATTTT. This chain links TRBV7-2 with TRBJ2-3, with a possible D match to TRBD1 (6 bases). This CDR3 has 15 residues. V gave up 5 bases and J gave up 0 bases, with 12 bases separating them. Germline loops: CDR1 SGHTA, CDR2 FQGNSA.

This chain links TRBV1 with TRBJ1-1; no check of the table's D call, TRBD1, against the DNA was made. TRBV1 is recorded as a pseudogene. The CDR3 runs 17 residues. In DNA form, the CDR3 reads TGCACCAGCAGCCAAGATTGGACAGGGAAGAGGAACACTGAAGCTTTCTTT. This gives the protein CTSSQDWTGKRNTEAFF.

This clone has just one count. The V and J genes are TRBV7-2 and TRBJ2-3; D possibly corresponds to TRBD2 (5 bases). Trimming left V 1 base short and J 1 base short, with 12 bases between. The germline CDR1 and CDR2 sequences are SGHTA and FQGNSA. CDR3 size: 16 residues. The CDR3 loop reads CASSLGAGSRTDTQYF. For the CDR3, the DNA is TGTGCCAGCAGCTTAGGGGCGGGTTCTCGCACAGATACGCAGTATTTT.

This sequence joins TRBV19 and TRBJ2-7, with a tentative D call TRBD2 (6 bases). CDR1 is LNHDA and CDR2 is SQIVND in the germline V gene (reference sequence). Trimming left V 2 bases short and J 3 bases short, with 17 bases between. CDR3 length: 16 amino acids. The DNA of the CDR3 is TGTGCCAGTAGTATACAGGGCGGGACCGACGGCTACGAGCAGTACTTC. The encoded protein is CASSIQGGTDGYEQYF.

The chain joins TRBV9 to TRBJ2-7; 10 positions agree with TRBD2. V trimming: 3 bases; J trimming: 1 base; junction bases outside the gene matches: 10. The germline CDR1 and CDR2 sequences are SGDLS and YYNGEE. This CDR3 is 17 amino acids long. This CDR3 reads CASSEGLAESLSYEQYF. The CDR3 DNA follows: TGTGCCAGCAGCGAAGGACTAGCGGAGAGCTTGTCCTACGAGCAGTACTTC.